The 5 T cell receptor beta chains below were found in one sample sequenced in a study of neurological immune-mediated disorders. TCRdb re-called the 5' RACE reads with MiXCR, one entry per CDR3 protein. The sample contains more than 45,000 distinct CDR3 sequences, roughly 3.3% of which appear only once. The material sequenced was PBMCs. The receptors come from a woman in her thirties with multiple sclerosis.

This clonotype came up many times. J is TRBJ2-3 and V is TRBV9; D is uncertain. V was pared by 2 bases and J by 2 bases, with 9 bases between. Germline CDR1 SGDLS, CDR2 YYNGEE. The CDR3 has 14 residues. The CDR3 loop is CASSVATFTDTQYF. The CDR3 DNA sequence: TGTGCCAGCAGCGTGGCTACATTCACAGATACGCAGTATTTT.

This clonotype has a handful of counts. The rearrangement links TRBV28 to TRBJ2-7; 10 bases agree with TRBD2. In germline, CDR1 is MDHEN, CDR2 SYDVKM. CDR3 length equals 15 residues. After removal of 9 bases from V and 1 base from J, the junction contained 9 bases not matched to a gene. The chain's CDR3 is CASEAGGPSSYEQYF. The DNA for the CDR3 is TGTGCCAGTGAAGCGGGAGGGCCATCTTCCTACGAGCAGTACTTC. Full variable domain (outside the CDR3, taken from reference TRBV28 and TRBJ2-7): DVKVTQSSRYLVKRTGEKVFLECVQDMDHENMFWYRQDPGLGLRLIYFSYDVKMKEKGDIPEGYSVSREKKERFSLILESASTNQTSMYLCASEAGGPSSYEQYFGPGTRLTVT.

This clonotype was seen many times. J is TRBJ2-6 and V is TRBV7-8; no reliable D call. Trimming stripped 6 bases from V and 0 bases from J, with 9 bases between. The CDR3 covers 15 residues. The germline V gene has CDR1 SGHVS and CDR2 FQNEAQ. CDR3 sequence reads: CASSLFDSGANVLTF. As DNA, the CDR3 is TGTGCCAGCAGTCTATTCGACTCTGGGGCCAACGTCCTGACTTTC.

The genes are TRBV11-2 and TRBJ2-2, with D unresolved. CDR1 and CDR2 (germline): SGHAT, FQNNGV. Trimming pared 1 base from V and 7 bases from J, leaving 10 bases between. There are 14 residues in the CDR3. CDR3 DNA sequence: TGTGCCAGCAGCTTAGGAACTGGCGGCGGGGAGCTGTTTTTT. As protein: CASSLGTGGGELFF.

This clonotype showed up just a few times. A read error may be the cause here, since a much bigger clone is one base away. The gene calls are TRBV20-1 and TRBJ1-2, with D perhaps matching TRBD1 (6 bases). The CDR3 has 12 residues. Germline V gives CDR1 DFQATT, CDR2 SNEGSKA (reference sequence). Trimming shortened V by 5 bases and J by 6 bases, and 13 bases separated the two germline ends. The CDR3 DNA sequence: TGCAGTGCTGCCAAGGGGGGGAATGGCTACACCTTC. As protein: CSAAKGGNGYTF.